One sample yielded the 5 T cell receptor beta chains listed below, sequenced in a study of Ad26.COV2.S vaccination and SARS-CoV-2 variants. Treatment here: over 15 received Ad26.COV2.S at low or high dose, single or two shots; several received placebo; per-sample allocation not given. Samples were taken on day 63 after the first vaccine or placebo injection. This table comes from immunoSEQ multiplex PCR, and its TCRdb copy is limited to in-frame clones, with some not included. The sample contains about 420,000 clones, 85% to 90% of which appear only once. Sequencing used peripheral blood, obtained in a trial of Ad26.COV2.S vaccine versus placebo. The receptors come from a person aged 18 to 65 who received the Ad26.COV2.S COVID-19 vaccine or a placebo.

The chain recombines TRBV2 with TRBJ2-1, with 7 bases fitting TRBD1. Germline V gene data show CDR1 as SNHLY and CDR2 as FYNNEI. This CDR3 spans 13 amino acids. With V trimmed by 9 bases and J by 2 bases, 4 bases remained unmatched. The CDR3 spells CASSGTAYNEQFF. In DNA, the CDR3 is TGTGCCAGTTCCGGGACAGCCTACAATGAGCAGTTCTTC.

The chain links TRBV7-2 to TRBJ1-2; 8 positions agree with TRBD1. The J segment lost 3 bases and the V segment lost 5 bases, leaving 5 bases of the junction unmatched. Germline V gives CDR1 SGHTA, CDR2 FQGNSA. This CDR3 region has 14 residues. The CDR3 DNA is TGTGCCAGCAGCCTTCAGGGGGCGTACTATGGCTACACCTTC. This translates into CASSLQGAYYGYTF.

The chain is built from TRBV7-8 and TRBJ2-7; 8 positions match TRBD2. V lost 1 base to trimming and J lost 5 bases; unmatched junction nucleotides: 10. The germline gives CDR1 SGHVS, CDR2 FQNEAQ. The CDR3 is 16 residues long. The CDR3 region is CASSLGGLANAHEQYF. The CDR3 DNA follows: TGTGCCAGCAGCTTAGGCGGACTAGCAAATGCCCACGAGCAGTACTTC.

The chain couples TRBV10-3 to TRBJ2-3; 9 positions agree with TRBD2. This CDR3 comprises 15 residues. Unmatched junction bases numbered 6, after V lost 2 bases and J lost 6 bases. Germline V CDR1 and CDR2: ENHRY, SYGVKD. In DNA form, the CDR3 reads TGTGCCATCAGTGAGGGTGGGGGACTAGCTGATACGCAGTATTTT. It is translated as CAISEGGGLADTQYF.

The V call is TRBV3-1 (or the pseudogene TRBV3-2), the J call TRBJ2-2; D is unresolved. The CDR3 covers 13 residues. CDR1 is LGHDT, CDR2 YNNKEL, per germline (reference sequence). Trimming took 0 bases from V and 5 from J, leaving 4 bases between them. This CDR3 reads CASSQERTGELFF. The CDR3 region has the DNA TGTGCCAGCAGCCAAGAGAGAACCGGGGAGCTGTTTTTT.